This TCR beta chain was sequenced in a study of blood T cells in healthy people across ages. For the study at large: About one barcoded beta molecule per two T cells came from capture by template switching.

Trimming shortened V by 4 bases and J by 4 bases, and 11 bases separated the two germline ends. Germline CDR1 LGHDT, CDR2 YNNKEL (reference sequence). The CDR3 length is 14 residues. In this sample, this clonotype turned up a few times. A second PCR, run for roughly 7 to 12 cycles, used a sample-barcoded 5' primer plus a J-beta primer mix. Every sample gave at least 3 million paired-end reads containing CDR3. TCRdb itself ran the 5' RACE reads through MiXCR, one entry per CDR3 protein. Altogether about 760,000 distinct CDR3 sequences are present, about 25% being singletons, with the ten largest covering just under 9.5%. Total RNA amounts of at least 6 micrograms were extracted per sample. The sample was also reused in another study, on T cells of mothers and their children.

The receptor's source is a boy aged 5-17 years in good health. This chain uses TRBV3-1 with TRBJ1-3; D is ambiguous. Sequenced sample: blood. Written as DNA, the CDR3 is TGTGCCAGCAGCCCCGATCTGGCCGGAAACACCATATATTTT. It encodes CASSPDLAGNTIYF.